Included here is one TCR beta chain sequence, with context. Antigen: not known. The donors, healthy adults who were HIV-negative, had experienced no recent acute infections or vaccinations. Caucasian adults living in Nashville, Tennessee, provided all samples. The record originates from a study of shared clonotypes between healthy human individuals. Study context: Each donor contributed plates that comprised three CD4 naive, three CD4 memory, two CD8 naive and one CD8 memory. Findings and caveats of the study: It was observed that about 5% of naive CD4 clonotypes were shared across several donors.

TCRdb's copy holds only in-frame clones and misses some; the assay was immunoSEQ multiplex PCR. The sample records over a million clones, more than 95% being singletons. V lost 4 bases, J lost 5 bases, and 18 bases lay in between. This CDR3 spans 16 amino acids. The germline gives CDR1 MNHEY, CDR2 SMNVEV (reference sequence). The chain links TRBV27 to TRBJ2-1; D is undetermined. Sequencing was carried out using naive CD4+ T cells sorted from blood. As to subset: CD45RA+ positively selected. The TCR comes from a young man in good health. The CDR3, as DNA: TGTGCCAGCAGTTCAAGGTTGCATCCGGCGGACAATGAGCAGTTCTTC. Its translation: CASSSRLHPADNEQFF.